The next 11 T cell receptor beta chains were all read from a single sample in a study of T cell responses to AZD1222 COVID-19 vaccine. Repertoires were generated with immunoSEQ multiplex PCR, while TCRdb's copy carries only in-frame clones and drops some. This table has 60,000 to 75,000 clones, 70% to 80% appearing once. The input for sequencing was peripheral blood, taken 28 days after the second AZD1222 dose. The receptors were sampled from an adult who received the AZD1222 COVID-19 vaccine.

This chain connects TRBV5-1 to TRBJ2-3, with 9 bases matching TRBD1. Germline CDR1 reads SGHRS; CDR2 reads YFSETQ. The CDR3 sequence is 14 residues long. V lost 3 bases, J lost 5 bases, and 4 bases stayed unmatched. The CDR3 sequence is CASSWTGEGDTQYF. The CDR3 DNA follows: TGCGCCAGCAGCTGGACAGGGGAGGGAGATACGCAGTATTTT. Filled out from reference TRBV5-1 and TRBJ2-3, the complete variable domain reads KAGVTQTPRYLIKTRGQQVTLSCSPISGHRSVSWYQQTPGQGLQFLFEYFSETQRNKGNFPGRFSGRQFSNSRSEMNVSTLELGDSALYLCASSWTGEGDTQYFGPGTRLTVL.

V usage is TRBV7-8 and J usage is TRBJ1-1; 9 bases line up with TRBD1. The CDR3 has 15 amino acids. The V segment lost 3 bases and the J segment 6 bases; nucleotides outside the gene matches: 8. The V gene's germline CDR1 is SGHVS and CDR2 FQNEAQ. The CDR3 nucleotides are TGTGCCAGCAGCTTCTCGGGACAGGGTCGTCCTGAAGCTTTCTTT. The encoded protein is CASSFSGQGRPEAFF. Full variable domain (rest looked up from reference TRBV7-8 and TRBJ1-1): GAGVSQSPRYKVAKRGQDVALRCDPISGHVSLFWYQQALGQGPEFLTYFQNEAQLDKSGLPSDRFFAERPEGSVSTLKIQRTQQEDSAVYLCASSFSGQGRPEAFFGQGTRLTVV.

This clone was seen a handful of times. The chain links TRBV4-3 to TRBJ1-2; no definite D call. The CDR3 covers 14 residues. Germline V gene lookup returns CDR1 LGHNA and CDR2 YSLEER. Trimming left V 0 bases short and J 6 bases short, with 11 bases between. CDR3 in DNA: TGCGCCAGCAGCCAAGATCGTAGGGAGGATGGCTACACCTTC. Translation gives CASSQDRREDGYTF.

This clone was detected only a few times. Other nucleotide sequences from this sample produce the same CDR3. V usage is TRBV6-2 or TRBV6-3 and J usage is TRBJ1-2; D is uncertain. V was shortened by 2 bases and J by 8 bases, with 6 bases between the two germline ends. Germline values: CDR1 MNHEY, CDR2 SVGEGT. The CDR3 totals 11 residues. CDR3 in amino acids: CASSYQDGYTF. CDR3 sequence (DNA): TGTGCCAGCAGTTACCAAGACGGCTACACCTTC.

In its sample, this clone was seen once. The rearrangement joins TRBV5-1 to TRBJ1-6, with D unclear. The germline V gene has CDR1 SGHRS and CDR2 YFSETQ. This CDR3 comprises 14 residues. Between the trimmed V and J ends, which lost 0 bases and 7 bases, there was a span of 8 bases. As DNA, the CDR3 is TGCGCCAGCAGCTTGGAGACGGGGAATTCACCCCTCCACTTT. Translating gives CASSLETGNSPLHF.

In this sample, this clone turned up a few times. The chain uses TRBV5-8 and TRBJ2-7; TRBD1 is a possible D gene (6 bases). This CDR3 is 14 amino acids long. Germline V gene lookup returns CDR1 SGHTS and CDR2 YDEGEE. With 2 bases removed from V and 3 bases from J, the gap between germline ends came to 12 bases. CDR3 protein: CASSFRGLHYEQYF. In DNA, the CDR3 is TGTGCCAGCAGCTTCAGGGGTTTGCACTACGAGCAGTACTTC.

This clone has more than one count but fewer than ten. V gene TRBV7-2 combines with J gene TRBJ1-4, with 7 positions matching TRBD1. The CDR3 contains 15 residues. The V segment lost 5 bases and the J segment 8 bases; nucleotides outside the gene matches: 11. Germline CDR1 is SGHTA and CDR2 is FQGNSA. The CDR3 spells CASSLGQAPGEKLFF. In nucleotides, the CDR3 is TGTGCCAGCAGCCTCGGACAGGCTCCGGGGGAAAAACTGTTTTTT.

Concerning this clone: Other DNA sequences in the same sample also yield this CDR3. CDR3 amino acids: CSVDRGQGETQYF. CDR3 bases: TGCAGCGTAGACAGGGGGCAAGGGGAGACCCAGTACTTC. This chain connects TRBV29-1 to TRBJ2-5; 10 bases fit TRBD1. V lost 6 bases, J lost 5 bases, and 6 bases stayed unmatched. CDR1 is SQVTM and CDR2 is ANQGSEA in the germline V gene. CDR3 size: 13 residues.

This chain joins TRBV2 and TRBJ1-4; D is undetermined. Germline V gene lookup returns CDR1 SNHLY and CDR2 FYNNEI. The CDR3 runs 12 residues. V gave up 7 bases and J gave up 8 bases, with 11 bases separating them. CDR3 sequence: CASKREVEKLFF. The CDR3 DNA follows: TGTGCCAGCAAAAGGGAGGTCGAAAAACTGTTTTTT. Based on the CDR3 plus reference TRBV2 and TRBJ1-4, the full variable domain is EPEVTQTPSHQVTQMGQEVILRCVPISNHLYFYWYRQILGQKVEFLVSFYNNEISEKSEIFDDQFSVERPDGSNFTLKIRSTKLEDSAMYFCASKREVEKLFFGSGTQLSVL.

The chain uses TRBV9 and TRBJ2-7; D tentatively reads TRBD1 or TRBD2 (7 bases each). The germline V gene has CDR1 SGDLS and CDR2 YYNGEE. The ends were cut back, 4 bases at V and 3 bases at J, with 20 bases in the middle. The CDR3 runs 16 residues. The CDR3 loop reads CASSPQGGGLHYEQYF. CDR3 DNA: TGTGCCAGCAGCCCCCAGGGGGGAGGGCTGCACTACGAGCAGTACTTC.

V usage is TRBV14 and J usage is TRBJ1-2; a possible D gene is TRBD1 (6 bases). The CDR3 runs to 13 residues. The germline V and J ends were trimmed by 0 bases and 9 bases, with 11 bases remaining between them. Germline values: CDR1 SGHDN, CDR2 FVKESK. CDR3 nucleotide sequence: TGTGCCAGCAGCCAAGATGTCAGGGGCAGCTACACCTTC. The encoded protein is CASSQDVRGSYTF.